The 11 T cell receptor beta chains below all came from one sample that was sequenced in a study of OX40 agonist ivuxolimab in advanced cancers. The table came from immunoSEQ multiplex PCR; TCRdb's copy has only in-frame clones and leaves some out. The sample has under 40,000 clones; 81% are singletons. Sequencing used CD4+ or CD8+ T cells sorted from blood, obtained in a trial of the OX40 agonist ivuxolimab. The receptors here all came from an adult with an advanced solid tumor such as melanoma, head and neck, liver or kidney cancer.

The chain combines TRBV28 with TRBJ1-1; D might be TRBD1 (6 bases). Germline V gene data show CDR1 as MDHEN and CDR2 as SYDVKM. The CDR3 totals 11 residues. Trimming took off 3 bases at V and 10 bases at J, with 9 bases between the two ends. CDR3 coding DNA: TGTGCCAGCAGTTTTAAGGGGGGAGCTTTCTTT. It codes for CASSFKGGAFF.

The chain links TRBV2 to TRBJ2-7; 12 bases map to TRBD2. This CDR3 is built from 14 residues. CDR1 is SNHLY and CDR2 is FYNNEI in the germline V gene. With V trimmed by 8 bases and J by 1 base, 3 bases remained unmatched. This chain's CDR3 is CASGGLAGSYEQYF. CDR3 sequence (DNA): TGTGCCAGCGGAGGACTAGCGGGGTCCTACGAGCAGTACTTC.

This clone has more than one count but fewer than ten. The chain uses TRBV5-6 and TRBJ2-2; D is unresolved. This CDR3 has 18 residues. Germline-derived CDR1 and CDR2 are SGHDT and YYEEEE. V lost 1 base and J 0 bases, leaving 16 bases between the germline ends. The DNA of the CDR3 is TGTGCCAGCAGCTTGTTTTATGGTCTGGGGTCGAACACCGGGGAGCTGTTTTTT. Translation gives CASSLFYGLGSNTGELFF.

The V gene is TRBV7-8, the J gene TRBJ1-1; 8 bases are a match to TRBD1. The CDR3 loop spans 14 amino acids. After removal of 2 bases from V and 4 bases from J, the junction contained 3 bases not matched to a gene. Germline CDR1 reads SGHVS; CDR2 reads FQNEAQ. The CDR3 DNA is TGTGCCAGCAGCTTAAGACAGGGGATCACTGAAGCTTTCTTT. As protein: CASSLRQGITEAFF. The entire variable domain, with the rest obtained from reference TRBV7-8 and TRBJ1-1, is as follows: GAGVSQSPRYKVAKRGQDVALRCDPISGHVSLFWYQQALGQGPEFLTYFQNEAQLDKSGLPSDRFFAERPEGSVSTLKIQRTQQEDSAVYLCASSLRQGITEAFFGQGTRLTVV.

This clone was counted between two and nine times. The V and J genes are TRBV19 and TRBJ2-1; D gene unclear. Germline CDR1 LNHDA, CDR2 SQIVND (reference sequence). Trimming left V 2 bases short and J 5 bases short, with 4 bases between. The CDR3 contains 12 residues. The CDR3 DNA is TGTGCCAGTAGTATATCAGACAATGAGCAGTTCTTC. Translated, it gives CASSISDNEQFF.

The chain carries TRBV15 and TRBJ2-7; D unclear. The CDR3 consists of 12 residues. Deletions cut 0 bases from V and 5 bases from J, with 5 bases between. Germline CDR1 is LNHNV and CDR2 is YYDKDF (reference sequence). CDR3 in DNA: TGTGCCACCAGCAGAGACCGGAACGAGCAGTACTTC. Translating it yields CATSRDRNEQYF.

This chain connects TRBV18 to TRBJ1-1; 7 positions agree with TRBD1. CDR1 is KGHSH and CDR2 is LQKENI in the germline V gene. CDR3 length: 15 residues. The junction had 7 bases not matched to a gene; V was cut back by 2 bases and J by 4 bases. CDR3 coding DNA: TGTGCCAGCTCACCAAGACAGGGTGACGGCACTGAAGCTTTCTTT. This codes for CASSPRQGDGTEAFF.

V gene TRBV7-2 combines with J gene TRBJ1-2; weak D call: TRBD1 (6 bases). This CDR3 spans 13 amino acids. The V end was cut by 2 bases, the J end by 8 bases, with 12 bases between. Germline assignment: CDR1 SGHTA and CDR2 FQGNSA. CDR3 residues: CASSLLGAYGYTF. CDR3 nucleotide sequence: TGTGCCAGCAGCTTATTGGGGGCCTACGGCTACACCTTC.

This rearrangement joins TRBV7-2 to TRBJ2-7, with 14 bases fitting TRBD2. CDR3 length equals 15 residues. Germline V gives CDR1 SGHTA, CDR2 FQGNSA. The junction had 1 base not matched to a gene; V was cut back by 2 bases and J by 4 bases. The CDR3 region has the DNA TGTGCCAGCAGCTTACGGACTAGCGGGGGGTACGAGCAGTACTTC. Protein: CASSLRTSGGYEQYF.

V gene TRBV4-3 combines with J gene TRBJ1-5, with D possibly being TRBD1 (5 bases). Trimming stripped 0 bases from V and 11 bases from J, with 26 bases between. The CDR3 is 18 residues long. Germline V gene lookup returns CDR1 LGHNA and CDR2 YSLEER. CDR3 residues: CASSQELGFGTLGSTQHF. Here the CDR3 DNA reads TGCGCCAGCAGCCAAGAATTAGGGTTCGGGACGCTGGGCTCGACCCAGCATTTT.

This chain connects TRBV30 to TRBJ2-5; TRBD2 matches 8 bases. Germline CDR1 is GTSNPN and CDR2 is SVGIG (reference sequence). With 3 bases clipped from V and 5 bases from J, the junction kept 11 bases outside the gene matches. The CDR3 is 15 residues long. The CDR3 spells CAWRVPGGAWETQYF. CDR3 bases: TGTGCCTGGAGGGTCCCCGGGGGGGCCTGGGAGACCCAGTACTTC.